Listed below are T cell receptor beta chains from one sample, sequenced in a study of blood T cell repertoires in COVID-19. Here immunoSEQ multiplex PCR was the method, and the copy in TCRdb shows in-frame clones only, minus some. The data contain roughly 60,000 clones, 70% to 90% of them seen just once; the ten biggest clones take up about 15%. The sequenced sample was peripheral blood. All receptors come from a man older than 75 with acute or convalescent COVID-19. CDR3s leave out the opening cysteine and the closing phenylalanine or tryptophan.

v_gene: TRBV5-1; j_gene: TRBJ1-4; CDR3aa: ASSLGTGGRTNEKLF
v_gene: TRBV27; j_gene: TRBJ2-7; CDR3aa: ASTPGRNSYEQY
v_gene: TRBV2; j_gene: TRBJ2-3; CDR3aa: ASSVGTDTQY
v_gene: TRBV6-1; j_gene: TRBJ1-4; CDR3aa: ASSEAWVSGEKLF
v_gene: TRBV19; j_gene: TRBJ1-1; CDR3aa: ASSMMREMPEAF
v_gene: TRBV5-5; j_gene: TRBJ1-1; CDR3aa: ASSPRTGKRTEAF
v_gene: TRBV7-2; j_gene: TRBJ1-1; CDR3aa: ASSPGGNTEAF
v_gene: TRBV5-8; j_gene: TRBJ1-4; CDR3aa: ASSSGDARNEKLF
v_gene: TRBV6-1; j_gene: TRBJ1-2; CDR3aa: ASSEGTGWYGYT
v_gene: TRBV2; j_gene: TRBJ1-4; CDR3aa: ASGGQGNEKLF
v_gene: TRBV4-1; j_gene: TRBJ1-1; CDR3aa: ASSQDMGATEAF
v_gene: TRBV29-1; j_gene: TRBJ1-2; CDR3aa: SADRGGYGYT
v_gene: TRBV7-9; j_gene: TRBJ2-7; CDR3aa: ASSAPGEQY
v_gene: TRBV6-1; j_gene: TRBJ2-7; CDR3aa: ASSATYSGTGLPYEQY
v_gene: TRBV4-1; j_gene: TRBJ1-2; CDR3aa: ASSQDPGQGIIGGYT
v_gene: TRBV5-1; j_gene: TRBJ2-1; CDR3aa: ASTLGRGNNEQF
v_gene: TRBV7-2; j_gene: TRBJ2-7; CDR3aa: ASSLWGSGSSYEQY
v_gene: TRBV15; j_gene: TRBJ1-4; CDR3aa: ATSRGATNEKLF
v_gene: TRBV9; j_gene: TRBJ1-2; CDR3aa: ASSGLTQNYGYT
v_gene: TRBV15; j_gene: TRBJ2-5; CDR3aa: ATSYGPRGSETQY
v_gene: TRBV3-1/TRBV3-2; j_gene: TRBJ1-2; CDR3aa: ASRTGAGYT
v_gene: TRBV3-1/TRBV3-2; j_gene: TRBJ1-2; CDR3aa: ASSQEYRGSGYT
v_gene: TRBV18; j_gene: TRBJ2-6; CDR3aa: ASSPPRGTGANVLT
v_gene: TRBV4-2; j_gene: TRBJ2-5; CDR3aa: ASRPVGGGADGETQY
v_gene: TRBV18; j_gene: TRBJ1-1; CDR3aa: ASSLVGAVMNTEAF
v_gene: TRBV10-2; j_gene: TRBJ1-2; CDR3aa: ASSADRRGYT
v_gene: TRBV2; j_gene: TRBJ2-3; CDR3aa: ASSPNTDTQY
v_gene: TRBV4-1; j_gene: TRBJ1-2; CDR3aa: ATRRPGGAYGYT
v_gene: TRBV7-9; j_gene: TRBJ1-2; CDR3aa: ASSREVYGYT
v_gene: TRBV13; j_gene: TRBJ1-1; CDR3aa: ASSLGGIILRDTEAF
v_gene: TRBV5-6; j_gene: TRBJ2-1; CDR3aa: ASSLGQGIIDEQF
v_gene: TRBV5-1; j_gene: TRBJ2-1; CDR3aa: ASSPGLAEEQF
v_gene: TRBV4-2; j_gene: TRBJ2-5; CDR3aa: ASSQVGTGAQETQY
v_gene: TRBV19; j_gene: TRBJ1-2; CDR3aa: ASISRQGEGGYT
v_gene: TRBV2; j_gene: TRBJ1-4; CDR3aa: ASSRVRGAEKLF
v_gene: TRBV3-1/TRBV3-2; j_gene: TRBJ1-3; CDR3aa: ASSQGVGGNTIY
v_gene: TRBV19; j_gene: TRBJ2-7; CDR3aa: ASAWDTMNYEQY
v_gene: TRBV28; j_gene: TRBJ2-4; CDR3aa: ASSVTRPKNIQY
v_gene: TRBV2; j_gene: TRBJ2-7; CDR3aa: ASSRIKRTGGVYEQY
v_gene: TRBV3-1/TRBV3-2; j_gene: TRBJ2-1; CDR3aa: ASSQVFSGEQF
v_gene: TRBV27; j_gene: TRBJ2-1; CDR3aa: ASSLFPTGSSYNEQF
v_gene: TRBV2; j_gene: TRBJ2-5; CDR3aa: ASTRTGSQETQY
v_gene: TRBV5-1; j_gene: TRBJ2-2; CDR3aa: ASRGGGTGELF
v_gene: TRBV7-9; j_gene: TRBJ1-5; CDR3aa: ASSKTGGNQPQH